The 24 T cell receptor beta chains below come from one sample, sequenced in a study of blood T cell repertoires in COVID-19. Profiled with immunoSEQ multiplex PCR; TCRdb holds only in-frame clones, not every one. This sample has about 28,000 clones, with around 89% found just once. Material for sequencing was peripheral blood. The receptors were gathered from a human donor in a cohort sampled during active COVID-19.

The CDR3 protein is CASSNTWRVSSYEQYF. DNA of the CDR3: TGTGCCAGCAGTAATACCTGGAGGGTAAGCTCCTACGAGCAGTACTTC. This chain links TRBV2 with TRBJ2-7; tentative D call: TRBD2 (6 bases). Trimming removed 5 bases at V and 0 bases at J, with 17 bases between. The CDR3 length is 16 residues. Germline V lookup: CDR1 SNHLY, CDR2 FYNNEI.

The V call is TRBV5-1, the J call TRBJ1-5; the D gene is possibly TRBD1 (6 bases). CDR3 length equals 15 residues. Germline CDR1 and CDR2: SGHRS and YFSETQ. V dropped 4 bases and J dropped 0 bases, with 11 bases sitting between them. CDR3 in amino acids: CASSPTGDSNQPQHF. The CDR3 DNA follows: TGCGCCAGCAGCCCGACAGGCGATAGCAATCAGCCCCAGCATTTT.

In DNA, the CDR3 is TGTGCCAGCAGCTTAGCGGATGCGGGGGGCCCCTACGAGCAGTACTTC. It translates to CASSLADAGGPYEQYF. J is TRBJ2-7 and V is TRBV7-2, with 8 positions matching TRBD2. This CDR3 has 16 amino acids. J lost 2 bases, V lost 0 bases, and 6 bases had no gene match. Germline V gene data show CDR1 as SGHTA and CDR2 as FQGNSA. Full variable domain (missing parts from reference TRBV7-2 and TRBJ2-7): GAGVSQSPSNKVTEKGKDVELRCDPISGHTALYWYRQSLGQGLEFLIYFQGNSAPDKSGLPSDRFSAERTGGSVSTLTIQRTQQEDSAVYLCASSLADAGGPYEQYFGPGTRLTVT.

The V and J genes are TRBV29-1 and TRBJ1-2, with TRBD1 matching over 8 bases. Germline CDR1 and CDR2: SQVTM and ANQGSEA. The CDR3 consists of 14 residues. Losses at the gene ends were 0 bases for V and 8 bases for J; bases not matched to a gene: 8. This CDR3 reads CSVEDSGGGRGYTF. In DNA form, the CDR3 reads TGCAGCGTTGAAGATTCAGGGGGCGGTCGCGGCTACACCTTC.

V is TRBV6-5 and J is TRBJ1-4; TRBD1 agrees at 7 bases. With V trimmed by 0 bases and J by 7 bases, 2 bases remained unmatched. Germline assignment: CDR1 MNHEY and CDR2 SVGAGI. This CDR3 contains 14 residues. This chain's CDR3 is CASSYSAGGEKLFF. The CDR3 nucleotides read TGTGCCAGCAGTTACTCAGCAGGGGGTGAAAAACTGTTTTTT.

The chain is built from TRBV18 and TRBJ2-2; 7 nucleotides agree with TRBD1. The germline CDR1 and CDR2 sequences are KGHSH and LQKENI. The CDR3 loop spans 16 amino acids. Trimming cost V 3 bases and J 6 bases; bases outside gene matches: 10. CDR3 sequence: CASSPLRTGFSGELFF. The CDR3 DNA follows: TGTGCCAGCTCACCCCTTCGGACAGGCTTCTCCGGGGAGCTGTTTTTT.

The DNA for the CDR3 is TGTGCCAGCAGCTTAAGGGTAGCAGCCCATGAGCAGTTCTTC. Translation: CASSLRVAAHEQFF. The chain has TRBV7-3 and TRBJ2-1; D unclear. The germline V gene has CDR1 SGHTA and CDR2 FQGTGA. This CDR3 is 14 amino acids long. V gave up 1 base and J gave up 8 bases, with 12 bases separating them.

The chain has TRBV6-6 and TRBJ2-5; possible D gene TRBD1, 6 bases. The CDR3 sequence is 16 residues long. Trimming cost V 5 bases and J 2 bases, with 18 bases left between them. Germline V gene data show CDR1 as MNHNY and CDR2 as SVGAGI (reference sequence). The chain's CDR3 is CASSRYRVSGQETQYF. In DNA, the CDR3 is TGTGCCAGCAGTCGCTACAGGGTCTCGGGGCAAGAGACCCAGTACTTC.

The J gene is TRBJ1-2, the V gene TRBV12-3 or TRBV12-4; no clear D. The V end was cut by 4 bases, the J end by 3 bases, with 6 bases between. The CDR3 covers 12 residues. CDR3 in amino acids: CASSYIDYGYTF. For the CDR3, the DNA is TGTGCCAGCAGTTATATTGACTATGGCTACACCTTC.

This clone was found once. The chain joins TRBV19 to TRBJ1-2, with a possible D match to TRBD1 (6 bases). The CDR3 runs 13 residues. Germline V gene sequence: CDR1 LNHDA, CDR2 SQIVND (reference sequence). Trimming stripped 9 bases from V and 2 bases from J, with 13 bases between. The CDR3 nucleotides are TGTGCCAGCCTCAGGGGAGCCAACTATGGCTACACCTTC. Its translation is CASLRGANYGYTF. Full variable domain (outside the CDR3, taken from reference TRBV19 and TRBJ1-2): DGGITQSPKYLFRKEGQNVTLSCEQNLNHDAMYWYRQDPGQGLRLIYYSQIVNDFQKGDIAEGYSVSREKKESFPLTVTSAQKNPTAFYLCASLRGANYGYTFGSGTRLTVV.

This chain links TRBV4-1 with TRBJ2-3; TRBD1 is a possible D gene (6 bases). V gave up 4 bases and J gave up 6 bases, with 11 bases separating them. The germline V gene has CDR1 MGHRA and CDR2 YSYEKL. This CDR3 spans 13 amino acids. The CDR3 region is CASSLAGEDTQYF. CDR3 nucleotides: TGCGCCAGCAGCCTAGCAGGGGAGGATACGCAGTATTTT.

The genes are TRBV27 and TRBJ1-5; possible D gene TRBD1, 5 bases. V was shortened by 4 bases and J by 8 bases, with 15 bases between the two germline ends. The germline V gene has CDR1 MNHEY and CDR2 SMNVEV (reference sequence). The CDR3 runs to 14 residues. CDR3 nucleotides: TGTGCCAGCAGTTCCAGGGACTTGTTAAAGCCCCAGCATTTT. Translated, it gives CASSSRDLLKPQHF.

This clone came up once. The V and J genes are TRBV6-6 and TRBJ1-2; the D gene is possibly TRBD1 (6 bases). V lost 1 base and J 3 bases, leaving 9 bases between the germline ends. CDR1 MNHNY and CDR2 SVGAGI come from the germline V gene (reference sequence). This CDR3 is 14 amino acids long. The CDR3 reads CASSYWDIDYGYTF. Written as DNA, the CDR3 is TGTGCCAGCAGTTACTGGGACATAGACTATGGCTACACCTTC.

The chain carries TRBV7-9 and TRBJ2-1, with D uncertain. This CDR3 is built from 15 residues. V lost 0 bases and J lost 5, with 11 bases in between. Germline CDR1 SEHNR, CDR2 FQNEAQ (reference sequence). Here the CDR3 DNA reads TGTGCCAGCAGCTTAGCGAGACGGGTCAACAATGAGCAGTTCTTC. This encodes CASSLARRVNNEQFF.

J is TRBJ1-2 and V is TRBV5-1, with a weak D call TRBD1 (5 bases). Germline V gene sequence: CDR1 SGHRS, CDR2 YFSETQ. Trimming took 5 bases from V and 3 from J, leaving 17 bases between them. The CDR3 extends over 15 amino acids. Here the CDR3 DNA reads TGCGCCAGCAGAAGCGATCACCGGGGGGACTATGGCTACACCTTC. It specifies CASRSDHRGDYGYTF.

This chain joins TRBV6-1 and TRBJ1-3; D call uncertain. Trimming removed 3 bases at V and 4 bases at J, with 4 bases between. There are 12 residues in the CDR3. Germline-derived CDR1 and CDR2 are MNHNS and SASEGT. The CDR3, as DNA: TGTGCCAGCAGTGACAGAGGAAACACCATATATTTT. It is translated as CASSDRGNTIYF.

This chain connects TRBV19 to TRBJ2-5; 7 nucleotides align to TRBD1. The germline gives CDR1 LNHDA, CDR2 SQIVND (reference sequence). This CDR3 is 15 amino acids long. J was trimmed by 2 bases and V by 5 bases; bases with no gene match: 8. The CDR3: CASSPGTATQETQYF. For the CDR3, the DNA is TGTGCCAGTAGTCCAGGGACAGCTACTCAAGAGACCCAGTACTTC.

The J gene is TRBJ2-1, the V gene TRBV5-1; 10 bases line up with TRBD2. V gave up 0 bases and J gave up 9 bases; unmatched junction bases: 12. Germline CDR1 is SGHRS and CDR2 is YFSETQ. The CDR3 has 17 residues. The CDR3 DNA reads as TGCGCCAGCAGCTTGGCCCCCGGGGCTAGCGGGGGCCCTGAGCAGTTCTTC. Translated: CASSLAPGASGGPEQFF.

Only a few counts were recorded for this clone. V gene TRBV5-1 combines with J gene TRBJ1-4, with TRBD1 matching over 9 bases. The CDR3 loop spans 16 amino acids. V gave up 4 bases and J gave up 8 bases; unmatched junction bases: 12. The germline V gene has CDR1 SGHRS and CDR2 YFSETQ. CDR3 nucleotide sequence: TGCGCCAGCAGCAGGGACAGGGTAAGGCCGAGCGAAAAACTGTTTTTT. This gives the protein CASSRDRVRPSEKLFF. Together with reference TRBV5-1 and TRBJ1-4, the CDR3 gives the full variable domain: KAGVTQTPRYLIKTRGQQVTLSCSPISGHRSVSWYQQTPGQGLQFLFEYFSETQRNKGNFPGRFSGRQFSNSRSEMNVSTLELGDSALYLCASSRDRVRPSEKLFFGSGTQLSVL.

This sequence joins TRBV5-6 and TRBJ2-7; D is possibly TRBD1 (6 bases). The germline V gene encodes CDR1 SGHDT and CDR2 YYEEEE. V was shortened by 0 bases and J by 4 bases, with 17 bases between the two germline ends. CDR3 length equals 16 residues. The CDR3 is CASSLEYYRDPYEQYF. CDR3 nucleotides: TGTGCCAGCAGCTTGGAGTATTACAGGGACCCTTACGAGCAGTACTTC.

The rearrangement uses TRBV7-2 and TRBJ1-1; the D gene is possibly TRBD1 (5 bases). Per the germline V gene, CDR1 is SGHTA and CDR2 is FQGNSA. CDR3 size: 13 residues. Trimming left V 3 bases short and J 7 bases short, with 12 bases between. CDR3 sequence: CASSLGGNGEAFF. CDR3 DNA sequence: TGTGCCAGCAGCTTGGGGGGGAACGGTGAAGCTTTCTTT.

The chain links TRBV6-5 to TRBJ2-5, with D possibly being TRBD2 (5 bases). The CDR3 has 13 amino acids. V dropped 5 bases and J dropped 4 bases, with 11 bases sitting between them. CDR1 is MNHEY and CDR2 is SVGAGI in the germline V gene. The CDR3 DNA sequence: TGTGCCAGCAGTAGAGGGATGGGAGAGACCCAGTACTTC. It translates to CASSRGMGETQYF.

CDR3 sequence: CASSAWTAINSPLHF. The CDR3 DNA reads TGTGCCAGCAGCGCCTGGACAGCGATTAATTCACCCCTCCACTTT. This chain links TRBV11-1 with TRBJ1-6, with D perhaps TRBD1 (6 bases). Germline V gives CDR1 SGHAT, CDR2 FQDESV (reference sequence). This CDR3 comprises 15 residues. The germline V and J ends were trimmed by 5 bases and 6 bases, with 14 bases remaining between them.

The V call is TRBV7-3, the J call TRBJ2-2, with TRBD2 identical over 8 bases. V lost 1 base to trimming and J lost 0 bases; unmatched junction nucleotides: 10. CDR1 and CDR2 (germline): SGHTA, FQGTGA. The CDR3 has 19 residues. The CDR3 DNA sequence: TGTGCCAGCAGCTTAATTTTTAGCGGGATAGCCGCGAACACCGGGGAGCTGTTTTTT. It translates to CASSLIFSGIAANTGELFF. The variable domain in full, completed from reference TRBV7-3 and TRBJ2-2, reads GAGVSQTPSNKVTEKGKYVELRCDPISGHTALYWYRQSLGQGPEFLIYFQGTGAADDSGLPNDRFFAVRPEGSVSTLKIQRTERGDSAVYLCASSLIFSGIAANTGELFFGEGSRLTVL.